This TCR beta chain was captured by sequencing in a study of cytomegalovirus exposure and HLA in healthy donors. General study points: Productive status was seen about 87% or about 30% of the time for most TCR beta V segments in an earlier analysis.

V lost 6 bases to trimming and J lost 6 bases; unmatched junction nucleotides: 14. This CDR3 contains 15 residues. CDR1 and CDR2 (germline): MNHEY, SVGAGI. On this clone itself: Its matching antigen is unknown.

The primer mix had 60 Vbeta and 13 Jbeta primers. Authors' methods: In a later analysis, some 80 million unique TCR beta chains included roughly 11 million shared by two or more donors. Clones were sequenced by immunoSEQ multiplex PCR, and TCRdb holds only the in-frame ones, with some missing. V and J calls plus clone size are reproduced from that table; the DNA served to infer D and trimming. In the table there are fewer than 200,000 clones, 84% of which are singletons. Sequencing was carried out using PBMCs. The clonotype originates from a girl aged 2-10 years in good health and CMV-seropositive. The rearrangement links TRBV6-5 to TRBJ2-7, with TRBD1 matching 7 bases. The CDR3 protein is CASSRNMVNRGEQYF. The CDR3 DNA is TGTGCCAGCAGCCGGAATATGGTAAACAGGGGCGAGCAGTACTTC.